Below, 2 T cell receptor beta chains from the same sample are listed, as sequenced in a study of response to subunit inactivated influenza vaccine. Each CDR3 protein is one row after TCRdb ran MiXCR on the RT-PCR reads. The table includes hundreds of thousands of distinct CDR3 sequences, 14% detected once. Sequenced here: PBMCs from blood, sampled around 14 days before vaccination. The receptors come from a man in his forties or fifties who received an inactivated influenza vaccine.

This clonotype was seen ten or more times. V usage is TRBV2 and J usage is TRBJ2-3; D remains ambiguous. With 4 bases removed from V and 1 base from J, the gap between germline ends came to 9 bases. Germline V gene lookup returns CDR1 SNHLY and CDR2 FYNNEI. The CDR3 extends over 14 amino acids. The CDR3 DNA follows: TGTGCCAGCAGTGCCACAGAAGGCACAGATACGCAGTATTTT. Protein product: CASSATEGTDTQYF.

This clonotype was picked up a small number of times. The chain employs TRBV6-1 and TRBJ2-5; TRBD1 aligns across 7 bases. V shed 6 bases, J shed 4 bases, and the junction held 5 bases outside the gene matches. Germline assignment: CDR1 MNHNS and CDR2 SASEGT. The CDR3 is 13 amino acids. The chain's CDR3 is CASSRQGRETQYF. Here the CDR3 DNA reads TGTGCCAGCAGCCGACAGGGAAGAGAGACCCAGTACTTC.